This T cell receptor (beta chain) was sequenced in a study of cytomegalovirus exposure and HLA in healthy donors. The overall study: Earlier results showed roughly 120 million unique TCR beta sequences derived from approximately 170 million T cells.

Use of 60 Vbeta and 13 Jbeta primers characterized the PCR. Sequencing was performed with immunoSEQ multiplex PCR; in TCRdb, only in-frame clones are kept and a portion is missing. The top ten hold over 9.5% of the sample, which has some 66,000 clones, more than 70% seen once. Study conclusions and caveats: Most TCR sequences were uncommon, yet certain public TCRs appeared in many donors.

As concerns this clone: Antigen unknown.

While unrecorded immune exposures were likely, the donors were nominally healthy when sampled. Specimen: PBMCs. The receptor's source is a man in his forties in good health and CMV-seronegative.

CDR3 protein: CASSQGLAGVDEQFF. The CDR3 nucleotides are TGTGCCAGCAGCCAAGGACTAGCGGGAGTTGATGAGCAGTTCTTC. This sequence joins TRBV14 and TRBJ2-1; 12 bases match TRBD2. Germline values: CDR1 SGHDN, CDR2 FVKESK. Trimming at V came to 1 base and at J to 8 bases, leaving 3 bases not matched to a gene. The CDR3 sequence is 15 residues long.